This TCR beta chain was obtained from a study of beta chain features in type 1 diabetes. This clone has a handful of counts. The sequenced template was cDNA made from the entire isolated RNA. Generated by immunoSEQ multiplex PCR, the TCRdb table keeps only in-frame clones and is missing some. The repertoire has roughly 240,000 clones, 55% to 70% of them found once; the top ten carry 0.053%. V lost 4 bases and J lost 0, with 12 bases in between. Germline V gene lookup returns CDR1 SQVTM and CDR2 ANQGSEA. This CDR3 is 14 amino acids long. Sample: naive CD4+ T cells from blood. The V call is TRBV29-1, the J call TRBJ1-2; no definite D call. The receptor was derived from a man aged 30 to 39 in good health. CDR3 sequence: CSVGSSEANYGYTF. The CDR3 DNA sequence: TGCAGCGTTGGTTCGTCGGAGGCTAACTATGGCTACACCTTC.